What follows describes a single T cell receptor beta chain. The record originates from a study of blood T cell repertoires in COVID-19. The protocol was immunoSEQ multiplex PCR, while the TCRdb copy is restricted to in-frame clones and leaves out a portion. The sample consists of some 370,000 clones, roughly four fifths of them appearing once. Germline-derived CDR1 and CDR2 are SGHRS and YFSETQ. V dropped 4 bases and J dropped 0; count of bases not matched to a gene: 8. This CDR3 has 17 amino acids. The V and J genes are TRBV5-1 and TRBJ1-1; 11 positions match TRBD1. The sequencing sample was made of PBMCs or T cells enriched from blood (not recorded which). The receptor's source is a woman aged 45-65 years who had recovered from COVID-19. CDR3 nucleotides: TGCGCCAGCAGCCCCGGGACAGGGGGAATCATGAACACTGAAGCTTTCTTT. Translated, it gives CASSPGTGGIMNTEAFF. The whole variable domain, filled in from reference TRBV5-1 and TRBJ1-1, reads KAGVTQTPRYLIKTRGQQVTLSCSPISGHRSVSWYQQTPGQGLQFLFEYFSETQRNKGNFPGRFSGRQFSNSRSEMNVSTLELGDSALYLCASSPGTGGIMNTEAFFGQGTRLTVV.